This T cell receptor (beta chain) was captured in a study of blood T cell repertoires in COVID-19. Study-level information: Sites across the United States, Italy and Spain contributed samples from acute and convalescent COVID-19. T cells, B-cell-depleted T cells, or PBMCs provided the cDNA or gDNA that served as material.

Clones were sequenced by immunoSEQ multiplex PCR, and TCRdb holds only the in-frame ones, with some missing. The sample includes 220,000 or so clones, 80% to 85% of them seen just once. The CDR3 totals 15 residues. The V call is TRBV12-2, the J call TRBJ1-2; TRBD1 is the table's D call and was not checked against the DNA. TRBV12-2 is annotated as a pseudogene. Input material: peripheral blood. This TCR came from a woman in her fifties or sixties with acute or convalescent COVID-19. The CDR3 loop is CASRSRPPSDYGYTF. The DNA for the CDR3 is TGTGCAAGTCGCTCCAGGCCCCCGTCGGACTATGGCTACACCTTC.